The subject of this entry is one T cell receptor (beta chain). There is no known antigen for this receptor. Per-base quality was not reported, and no clone a single base away is much larger than it. The source of the sample is a study of blood T cell repertoires in COVID-19 (TCRdb year 2020). Background on the whole study: Samples from collaborators originated in the United States, Italy and Spain and spanned both the acute and convalescent phases of COVID-19. The prospective study material was composed of cDNA or gDNA derived from T cells, B-cell-depleted T cells, or PBMCs. Subjects who had been exposed to COVID-19, were actively infected with it, or had recovered from it provided the deeply sampled blood TCRbeta repertoires that made up the dataset. The repertoires were made available in a free public database intended to serve as a resource for research on the immune response to SARS-CoV-2. The samples were drawn from the first 160 participants of the ongoing ImmuneRACE study and from 950 to 1,500 subjects provided by 6 global collaborators. Sample metadata almost always included a de-identified subject ID, COVID-19 status, age in years and sex. Where available, HLA class I and class II types were obtained from metadata supplied by the sample provider rather than from assay-based typing.

TCRbeta CDR3 regions were amplified from genomic DNA using the immunoSEQ Assay, a bias-controlled multiplex PCR. As for how the authors treated the data: The number of nucleated cells in each sample was estimated from the amplification of reference gene primers within the assay. To quantify the absolute abundance of each unique TCRbeta CDR3 rearrangement, sequence reads were collapsed and filtered. For each sample, productive Simpson clonality was calculated as the square root of Simpson's diversity index over productive rearrangements. Imported from immuneACCESS, the table was reduced by TCRdb to in-frame sequences with V and J called. These copies leave out some clones; in studies compared against another copy, an unresolved V gene accounts for under half, and the cause of the remainder is not known. That table is the source of V, J and clone size, and D and trimming were worked out from the DNA. This sample is represented by about 150,000 clones; 87% of them were singletons. The biggest ten clones account for about 5% of the sample.

Each collaborating institution followed its own protocols to collect whole blood in K2EDTA tubes. For TCRbeta analysis, collaborators shipped samples as frozen whole blood, isolated PBMCs, or DNA extracted from either of those sample types. The CDR3 numbers 17 residues from cysteine through phenylalanine. Only the CDR3 DNA stays, 51 bases, in frame from base 1. Trimming at the junction amounts to 5 bases on V and 0 bases on J, and the germline ends lie 23 bases apart. Taken from the germline V gene (reference sequence), the CDR1 and CDR2 loops are GTSNPN and SVGIG. Points the paper makes about the study in general: How much clinical and demographic metadata was included differed by source and by participant, and the metadata was provided uncurated.

This TCR was recovered from a human donor in a cohort sampled during active COVID-19. Sample: peripheral blood. The chain uses TRBV30 and TRBJ2-7; the D gene is perhaps TRBD2, on 5 matching bases. The bases read TGTGCCTGGGGCCCCCTTGAGGACTCCCTGAGCTCCTACGAGCAGTACTTC. This codes for CAWGPLEDSLSSYEQYF.